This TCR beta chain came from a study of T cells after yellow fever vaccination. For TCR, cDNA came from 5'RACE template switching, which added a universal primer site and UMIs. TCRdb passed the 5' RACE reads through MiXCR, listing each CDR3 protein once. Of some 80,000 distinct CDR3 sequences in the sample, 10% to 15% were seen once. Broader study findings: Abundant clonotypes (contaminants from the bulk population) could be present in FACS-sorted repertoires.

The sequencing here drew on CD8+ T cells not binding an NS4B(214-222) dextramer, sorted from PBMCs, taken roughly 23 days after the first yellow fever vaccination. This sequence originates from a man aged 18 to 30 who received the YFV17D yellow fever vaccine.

The CDR3 nucleotides are TGTGCCAGCAGCAAAAACAGGGGTAGCGAGCAGTACTTC. Its translation: CASSKNRGSEQYF. The rearrangement uses TRBV21-1 and TRBJ2-7; the DNA was not compared with TRBD1, the D call given in the table. TRBV21-1 is labeled a pseudogene. CDR3 length: 13 residues.